This T cell receptor (beta chain) derives from a study of blood T cell repertoires in COVID-19. At the level of the study: Acute-phase and convalescent COVID-19 samples originated in the United States, Italy and Spain. The analysed material was cDNA or gDNA that came from T cells, B-cell-depleted T cells, or PBMCs.

In the study's own analysis: Nucleated cell number was recorded as an estimate derived from reference gene primer amplification. Sequenced by immunoSEQ multiplex PCR; TCRdb stores in-frame clones only, minus some. V and J calls and clone size follow that table, whereas D and trimming were derived from the DNA. The sample consists of 200,000 to 250,000 clones, over 75% of them appearing once. CDR1 is SGHAT and CDR2 is FQNNGV in the germline V gene. The CDR3 loop spans 17 amino acids. V shed 5 bases and J 5 bases; nucleotides not matched to a gene: 17. In this sample, this clone turned up once. The sample taken for sequencing was peripheral blood. The chain is built from TRBV11-2 and TRBJ1-2; 7 bases agree with TRBD1. This TCR was sampled from a woman aged 40 to 50 who had recovered from COVID-19. The CDR3: CASSLSLLQGLGYGYTF. Here the CDR3 DNA reads TGTGCCAGCAGCCTCTCTCTTCTACAGGGGTTGGGGTATGGCTACACCTTC.